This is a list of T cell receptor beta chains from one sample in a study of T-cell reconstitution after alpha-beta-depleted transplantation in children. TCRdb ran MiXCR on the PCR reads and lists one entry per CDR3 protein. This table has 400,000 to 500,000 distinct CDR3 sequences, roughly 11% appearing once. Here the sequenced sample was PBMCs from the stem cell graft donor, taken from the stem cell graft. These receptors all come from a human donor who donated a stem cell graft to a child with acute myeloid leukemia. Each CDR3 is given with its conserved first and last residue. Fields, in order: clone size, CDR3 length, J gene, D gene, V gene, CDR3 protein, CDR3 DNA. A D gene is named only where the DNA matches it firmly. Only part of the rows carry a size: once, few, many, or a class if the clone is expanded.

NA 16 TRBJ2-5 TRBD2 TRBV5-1 CASSRLGTSVQETQYF TGCGCCAGCAGCCGCCTCGGGACTAGCGTACAAGAGACCCAGTACTTC
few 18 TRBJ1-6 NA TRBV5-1 CASSLGLQISSYNSPLHF TGCGCCAGCAGCTTGGGACTTCAAATAAGCTCCTATAATTCACCCCTCCACTTT
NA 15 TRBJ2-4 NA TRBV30 CAWSVDRVGKNIQYF TGTGCCTGGAGTGTAGACCGAGTGGGCAAAAACATTCAGTACTTC
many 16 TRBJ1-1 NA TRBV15 CATSPGDWGEGTEAFF TGTGCCACCAGCCCCGGGGACTGGGGTGAGGGAACTGAAGCTTTCTTT
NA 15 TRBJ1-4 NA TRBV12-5 CASRGGGTTNEKLFF TGTGCTAGTCGAGGCGGGGGCACCACTAATGAAAAACTGTTTTTT
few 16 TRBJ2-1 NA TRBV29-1 CSVEDIRGSSYNEQFF TGCAGCGTTGAAGATATTCGGGGAAGCTCCTACAATGAGCAGTTCTTC
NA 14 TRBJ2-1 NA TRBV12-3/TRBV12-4 CASSFQGEVNEQFF TGTGCCAGCAGTTTTCAGGGGGAGGTCAATGAGCAGTTCTTC
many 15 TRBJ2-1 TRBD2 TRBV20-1 CSARLAGERHNEQFF TGCAGTGCTAGACTAGCGGGAGAGAGGCACAATGAGCAGTTCTTC
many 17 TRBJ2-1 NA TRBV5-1 CASSLESVGIGAGEQFF TGCGCCAGCAGCTTGGAATCTGTGGGGATTGGGGCGGGTGAGCAGTTCTTC
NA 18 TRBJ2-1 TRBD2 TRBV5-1 CASSLVASGRALDNEQFF TGCGCCAGCAGCTTGGTTGCTAGCGGGAGGGCCTTGGACAATGAGCAGTTCTTC
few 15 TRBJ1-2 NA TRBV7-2 CASSPQAVANYGYTF TGTGCCAGCAGCCCCCAGGCGGTTGCTAACTATGGCTACACCTTC
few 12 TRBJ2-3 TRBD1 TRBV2 CASSWDSNTQYF TGTGCCAGCAGTTGGGACAGCAATACGCAGTATTTT
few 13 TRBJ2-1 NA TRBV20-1 CSAHPFGFNEQFF TGCAGTGCCCATCCGTTCGGGTTCAATGAGCAGTTCTTC
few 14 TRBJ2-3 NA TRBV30 CAWSVVGGTDTQYF TGTGCCTGGAGTGTTGTAGGGGGCACAGATACGCAGTATTTT
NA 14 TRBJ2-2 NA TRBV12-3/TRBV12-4 CASSFPPGTGELFF TGTGCCAGCAGTTTCCCACCTGGCACCGGGGAGCTGTTTTTT
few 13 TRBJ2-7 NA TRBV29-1 CSVKGHSSYEQYF TGCAGCGTTAAGGGACATTCTTCCTACGAGCAGTACTTC
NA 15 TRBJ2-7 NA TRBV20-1 CSAAVRTRPYYEQYF TGCAGTGCTGCCGTACGGACTCGCCCTTACTACGAGCAGTACTTC
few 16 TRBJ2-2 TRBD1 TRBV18 CASSPPSTGVAGELFF TGTGCCAGCTCACCGCCTTCTACAGGGGTGGCCGGGGAGCTGTTTTTT